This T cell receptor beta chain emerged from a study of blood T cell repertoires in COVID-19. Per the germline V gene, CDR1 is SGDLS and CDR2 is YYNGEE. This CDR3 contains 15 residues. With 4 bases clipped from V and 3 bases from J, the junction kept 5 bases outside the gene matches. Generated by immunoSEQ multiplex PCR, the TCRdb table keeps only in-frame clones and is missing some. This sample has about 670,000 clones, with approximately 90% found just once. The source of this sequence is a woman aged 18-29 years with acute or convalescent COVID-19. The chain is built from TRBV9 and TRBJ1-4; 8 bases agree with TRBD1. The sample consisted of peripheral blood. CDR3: CASSPGGRPNEKLFF. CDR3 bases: TGTGCCAGCAGCCCAGGGGGCAGGCCTAATGAAAAACTGTTTTTT.